These T cell receptor beta chains were read from a single sample in a study of blood T cell repertoires in COVID-19. Assay: immunoSEQ multiplex PCR; the TCRdb copy retains only in-frame clones and omits some. Of fewer than 60,000 clones in the sample, over 75% were seen once. The sequencing input was peripheral blood. The source is a man aged 70 or older with active COVID-19. The CDR3 runs from the conserved cysteine through the conserved F or W. Each record gives: D gene, V gene, clone size, J gene, CDR3 protein, CDR3 DNA. D genes are given only for firm matches. The size field is filled for only some rows; it gives once, few, many or a size class.

NA,TRBV3-1/TRBV3-2,NA,TRBJ2-7,CASSQRAHYEQYF,TGTGCCAGCAGCCAACGAGCGCACTACGAGCAGTACTTC
NA,TRBV3-1/TRBV3-2,NA,TRBJ1-5,CASSQGGGSNQPQHF,TGTGCCAGCAGCCAAGGAGGGGGTAGCAATCAGCCCCAGCATTTT
TRBD1,TRBV6-2/TRBV6-3,NA,TRBJ2-7,CASSYGTVGNEQYF,TGTGCCAGCAGTTACGGGACAGTCGGGAACGAGCAGTACTTC
TRBD1,TRBV5-1,NA,TRBJ1-6,CASSSSVQGGNSPLHF,TGCGCCAGCAGTTCTTCTGTACAGGGGGGGAATTCACCCCTCCACTTT
TRBD1,TRBV5-4,NA,TRBJ2-7,CASSLDGTGPYEQYF,TGTGCCAGCAGCTTGGACGGGACAGGGCCCTACGAGCAGTACTTC
NA,TRBV6-5,NA,TRBJ1-1,CAIRRREMNTEAFF,TGTGCCATCAGAAGACGGGAAATGAACACTGAAGCTTTCTTT
NA,TRBV2,few,TRBJ1-1,CASSENGDTEAFF,TGTGCCAGCAGTGAGAACGGGGACACTGAAGCTTTCTTT
NA,TRBV5-6,NA,TRBJ1-2,CASSLAARKRYTF,TGTGCCAGCAGCTTGGCTGCCAGGAAGAGATACACCTTC
TRBD1,TRBV5-1,NA,TRBJ2-6,CASSLTGTGLSGANVLTF,TGCGCCAGCAGCTTGACCGGGACAGGGTTGTCTGGGGCCAACGTCCTGACTTTC
NA,TRBV7-8,NA,TRBJ2-7,CASSFKDRREQYF,TGTGCCAGCAGCTTCAAGGACAGACGCGAGCAGTACTTC
TRBD1,TRBV4-2,NA,TRBJ1-2,CASSQGVGTGGNSGYTF,TGTGCCAGCAGCCAAGGAGTGGGGACAGGGGGCAATAGTGGCTACACCTTC
NA,TRBV21-1,NA,TRBJ1-4,CASSPGTGCEKLFF,TGTGCCAGCAGCCCTGGAACAGGTTGTGAAAAACTGTTTTTT
NA,TRBV7-8,NA,TRBJ1-5,CASSFMPAQQPQHF,TGTGCCAGCAGCTTCATGCCCGCCCAGCAGCCCCAGCATTTT
TRBD1,TRBV6-6,NA,TRBJ1-5,CASSLRGQGDNQPQHF,TGTGCCAGCAGTCTTCGAGGACAGGGGGACAATCAGCCCCAGCATTTT
TRBD1,TRBV5-1,NA,TRBJ2-7,CASSQGDRGYDEQYF,TGCGCCAGCAGCCAGGGGGACAGGGGGTATGACGAGCAGTACTTC